This TCR beta chain was profiled in a study of OX40 agonist ivuxolimab in advanced cancers. Study overall: As their treatment, patients were administered ivuxolimab, an agonistic anti-OX40 (CD134) antibody. Partial responses, seen in three patients, involved one hepatocellular carcinoma and two cutaneous melanomas.

Worth noting for this clone: What it recognizes is unknown.

Assay: immunoSEQ multiplex PCR; the TCRdb copy retains only in-frame clones and omits some. The data contain 59,000 or so clones, less than 85% of them singletons. The CDR3 length is 14 residues. The V gene lost 3 bases and the J gene lost 9 bases, with 12 bases spanning the gap. The germline gives CDR1 SGHTA, CDR2 FQGNSA. Broader study findings: The CD4+ and CD8+ T cells in the blood had expanded clonally by week 6 at 0.1 to 3.0 mg/kg. CD8+ T cells (on average) carried more expanded clones than CD4+ T cells.

The chain combines TRBV7-2 with TRBJ1-6, with D perhaps TRBD1 (5 bases). The clonotype comes from an adult with an advanced solid tumor such as melanoma, head and neck, liver or kidney cancer. Sample: CD4+ or CD8+ T cells sorted from blood, taken in a trial of the OX40 agonist ivuxolimab. The CDR3 DNA reads as TGTGCCAGCAGCTTCGGGCAGGGTAGTTCACCCCTCCACTTT. Protein: CASSFGQGSSPLHF.